This record looks at one T cell receptor beta chain sequence and its context. What it binds is unknown. The data belong to a study of graft-versus-host responses after intestinal transplantation. The study, taken as a whole, reports: Early after transplant, HvG declines were associated with peak levels of circulating GvH clones. Some GvH clones were seen earlier in gut or blood, suggesting intestinal origin.

Trimming pared 2 bases from V and 2 bases from J, leaving 10 bases between. Germline CDR1 and CDR2: SGHKS and YYEKEE (reference sequence). There are 14 residues in the CDR3. The method was immunoSEQ multiplex PCR; TCRdb's version includes in-frame clones alone and lacks a portion of them. The sample has under 100,000 clones; roughly 80% are singletons. The genes are TRBV5-5 and TRBJ2-5; a weak D match, TRBD2 (5 bases). The receptor was derived from a human donor who received an intestinal transplant. The specimen comprised unstimulated CD4+ T cells sorted from spleen or lymph node cells, sampled before intestinal transplant. CDR3 coding DNA: TGTGCCAGCAGCTTAAGGAGGCCGCAAGAGACCCAGTACTTC. Translated: CASSLRRPQETQYF.